This entry is about one T cell receptor (beta chain). V was trimmed by 4 bases and J by 0 bases, leaving 9 bases between them. This CDR3 is 14 amino acids long. Germline V CDR1 and CDR2: LGHDT, YNNKEL (reference sequence). This sample is part of a study of control samples from healthy donors and cancer patients. Produced via immunoSEQ multiplex PCR; TCRdb's table is partial and in-frame only. Among about 92,000 clones listed, roughly four fifths were seen once. V gene TRBV3-1 (or the pseudogene TRBV3-2) combines with J gene TRBJ1-1; a weak D match, TRBD1 (5 bases). The TCR comes from a woman aged 55-70 years in good health. Input material: blood. Here the CDR3 DNA reads TGTGCCAGCAGCCCTGGGACGTTGAACACTGAAGCTTTCTTT. Its translation is CASSPGTLNTEAFF.